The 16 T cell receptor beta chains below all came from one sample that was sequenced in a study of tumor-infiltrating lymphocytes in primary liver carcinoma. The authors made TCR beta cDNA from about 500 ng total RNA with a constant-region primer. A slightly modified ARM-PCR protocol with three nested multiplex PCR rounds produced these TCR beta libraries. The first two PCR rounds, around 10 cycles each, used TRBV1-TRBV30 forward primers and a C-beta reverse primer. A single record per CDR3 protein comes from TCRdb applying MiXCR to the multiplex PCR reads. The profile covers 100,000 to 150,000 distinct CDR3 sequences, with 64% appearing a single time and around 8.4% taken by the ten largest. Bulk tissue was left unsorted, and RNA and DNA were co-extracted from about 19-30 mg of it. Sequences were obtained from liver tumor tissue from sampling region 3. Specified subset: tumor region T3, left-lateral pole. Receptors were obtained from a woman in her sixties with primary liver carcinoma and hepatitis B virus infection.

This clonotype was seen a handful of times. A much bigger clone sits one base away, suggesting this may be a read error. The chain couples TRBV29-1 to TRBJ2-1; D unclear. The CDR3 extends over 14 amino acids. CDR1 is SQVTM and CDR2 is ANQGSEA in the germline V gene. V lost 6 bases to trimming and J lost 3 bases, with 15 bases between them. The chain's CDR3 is CSVGMGFNYNEQFF. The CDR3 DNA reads TGCAGCGTCGGCATGGGTTTTAACTACAATGAGCAGTTCTTC.

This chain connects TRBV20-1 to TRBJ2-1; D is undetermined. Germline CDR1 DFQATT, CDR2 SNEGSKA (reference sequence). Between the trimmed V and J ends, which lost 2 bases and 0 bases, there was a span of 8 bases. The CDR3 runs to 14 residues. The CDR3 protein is CSARLWASYNEQFF. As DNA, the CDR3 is TGCAGTGCTAGACTATGGGCCTCCTACAATGAGCAGTTCTTC.

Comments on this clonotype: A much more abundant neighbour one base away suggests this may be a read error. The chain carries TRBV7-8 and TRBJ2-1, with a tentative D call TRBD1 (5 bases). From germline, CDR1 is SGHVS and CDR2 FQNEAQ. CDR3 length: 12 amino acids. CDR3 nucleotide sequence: TGTGTCAGCAGCCCTTTGGGGCTTGAGCAGTTCTTC. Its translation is CVSSPLGLEQFF. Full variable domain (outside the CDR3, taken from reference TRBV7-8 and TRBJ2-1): GAGVSQSPRYKVAKRGQDVALRCDPISGHVSLFWYQQALGQGPEFLTYFQNEAQLDKSGLPSDRFFAERPEGSVSTLKIQRTQQEDSAVYLCVSSPLGLEQFFGPGTRLTVL.

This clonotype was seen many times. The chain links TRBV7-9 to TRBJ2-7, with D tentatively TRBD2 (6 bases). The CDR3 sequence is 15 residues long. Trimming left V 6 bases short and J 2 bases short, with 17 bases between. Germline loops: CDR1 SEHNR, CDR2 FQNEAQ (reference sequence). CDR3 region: CASRPHRRGAYEQYF. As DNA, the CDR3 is TGTGCCAGCAGGCCCCACCGGCGGGGAGCCTACGAGCAGTACTTC.

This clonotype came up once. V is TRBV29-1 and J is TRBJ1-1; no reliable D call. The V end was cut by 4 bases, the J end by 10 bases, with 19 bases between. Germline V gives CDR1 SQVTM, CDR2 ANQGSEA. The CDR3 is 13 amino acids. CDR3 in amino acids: CSVAALAAIGAFF. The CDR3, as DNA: TGCAGCGTTGCGGCCCTAGCGGCCATTGGAGCTTTCTTT.

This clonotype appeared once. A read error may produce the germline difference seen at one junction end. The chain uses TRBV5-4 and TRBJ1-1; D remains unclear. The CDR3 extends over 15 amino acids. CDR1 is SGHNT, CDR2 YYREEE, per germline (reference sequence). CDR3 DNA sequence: TGTGCCAGCAGCTTGTATAAGAGGAGGAACACTGGAGCTTTCTTT. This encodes CASSLYKRRNTGAFF.

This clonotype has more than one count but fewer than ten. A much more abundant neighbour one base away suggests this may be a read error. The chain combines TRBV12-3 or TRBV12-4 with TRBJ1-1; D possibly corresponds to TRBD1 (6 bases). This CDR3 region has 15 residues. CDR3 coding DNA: TGTGTCAGCAGTCCCCCGGGCAGGGGTAACACTGAAGCTTTCTTT. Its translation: CVSSPPGRGNTEAFF.

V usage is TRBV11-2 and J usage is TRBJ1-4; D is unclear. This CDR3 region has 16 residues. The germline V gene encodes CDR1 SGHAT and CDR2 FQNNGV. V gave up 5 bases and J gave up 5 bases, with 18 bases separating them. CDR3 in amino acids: CASSRYDMDRNEKLFF. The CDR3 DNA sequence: TGTGCCAGCAGCCGGTATGACATGGATAGGAATGAAAAACTGTTTTTT.

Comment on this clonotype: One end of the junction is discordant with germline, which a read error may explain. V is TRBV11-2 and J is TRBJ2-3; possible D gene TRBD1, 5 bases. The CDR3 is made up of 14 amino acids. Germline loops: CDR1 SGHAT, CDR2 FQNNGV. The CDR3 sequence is CAISMGLPTHTQYF. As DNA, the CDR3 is TGCGCCATCAGCATGGGGCTTCCCACACATACGCAGTATTTT.

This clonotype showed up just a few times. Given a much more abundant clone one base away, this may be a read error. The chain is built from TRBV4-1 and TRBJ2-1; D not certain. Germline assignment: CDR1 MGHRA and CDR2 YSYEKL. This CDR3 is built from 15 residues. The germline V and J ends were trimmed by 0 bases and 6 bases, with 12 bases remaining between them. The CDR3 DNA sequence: TGCGCCAGCAGCCAAGATTATGGCAGTTGCAATGAGCAGTTCTTC. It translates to CASSQDYGSCNEQFF.

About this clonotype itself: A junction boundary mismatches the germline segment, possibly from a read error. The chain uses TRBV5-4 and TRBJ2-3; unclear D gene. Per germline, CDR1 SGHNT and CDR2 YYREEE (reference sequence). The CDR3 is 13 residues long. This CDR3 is CASSTLAVDMQYF. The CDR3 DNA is TGTGCCAGCAGCACCCTGGCCGTCGATATGCAGTATTTT.

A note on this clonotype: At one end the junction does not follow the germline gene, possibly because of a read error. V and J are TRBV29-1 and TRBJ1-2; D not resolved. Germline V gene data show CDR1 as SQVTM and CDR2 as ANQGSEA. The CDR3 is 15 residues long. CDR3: CCVEEAPSGLGGYTF. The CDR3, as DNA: TGCTGCGTTGAAGAGGCCCCCTCAGGACTTGGGGGCTACACCTTC.

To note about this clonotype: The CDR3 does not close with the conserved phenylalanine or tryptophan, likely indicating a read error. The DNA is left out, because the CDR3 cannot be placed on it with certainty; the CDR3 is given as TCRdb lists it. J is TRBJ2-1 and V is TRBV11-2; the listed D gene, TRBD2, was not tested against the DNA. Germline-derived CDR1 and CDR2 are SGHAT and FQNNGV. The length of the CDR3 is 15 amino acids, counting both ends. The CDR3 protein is CASSLVSSESNEQLS.

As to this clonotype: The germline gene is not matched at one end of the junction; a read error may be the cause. The CDR3 reads CASSLSTDMQYF. In nucleotides, the CDR3 is TGTGCCAGCAGCTTAAGCACAGATATGCAGTATTTT. The chain employs TRBV7-9 and TRBJ2-3; D is unclear. CDR1 is SEHNR, CDR2 FQNEAQ, per germline (reference sequence). The CDR3 contains 12 residues. The full variable domain, its missing parts supplied by reference TRBV7-9 and TRBJ2-3, is DTGVSQNPRHKITKRGQNVTFRCDPISEHNRLYWYRQTLGQGPEFLTYFQNEAQLEKSRLLSDRFSAERPKGSFSTLEIQRTEQGDSAMYLCASSLSTDMQYFGPGTRLTVL.

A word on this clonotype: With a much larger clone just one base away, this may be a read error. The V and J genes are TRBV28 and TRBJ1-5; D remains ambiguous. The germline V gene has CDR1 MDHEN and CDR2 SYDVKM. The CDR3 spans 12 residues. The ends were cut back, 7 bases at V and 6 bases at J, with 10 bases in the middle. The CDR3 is CASTRIPQPQHF. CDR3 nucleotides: TGTGCCAGCACGAGAATTCCTCAGCCCCAGCATTTT.

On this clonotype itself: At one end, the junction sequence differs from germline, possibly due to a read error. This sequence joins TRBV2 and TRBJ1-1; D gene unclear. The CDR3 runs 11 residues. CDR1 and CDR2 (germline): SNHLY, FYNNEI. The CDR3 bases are TGTGCCAGCAGCGACTCCACTAAAGCTTTCTTT. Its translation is CASSDSTKAFF.